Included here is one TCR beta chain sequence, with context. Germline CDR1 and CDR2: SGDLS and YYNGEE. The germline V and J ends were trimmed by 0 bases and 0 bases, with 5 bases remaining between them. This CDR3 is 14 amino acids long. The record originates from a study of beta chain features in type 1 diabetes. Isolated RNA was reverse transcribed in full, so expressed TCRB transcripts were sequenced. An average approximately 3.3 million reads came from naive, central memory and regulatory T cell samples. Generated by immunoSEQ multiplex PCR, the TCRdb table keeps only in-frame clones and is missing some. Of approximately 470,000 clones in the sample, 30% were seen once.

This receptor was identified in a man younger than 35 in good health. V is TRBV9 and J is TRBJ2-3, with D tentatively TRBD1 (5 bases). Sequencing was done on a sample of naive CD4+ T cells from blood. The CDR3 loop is CASSVGQSTDTQYF. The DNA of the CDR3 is TGTGCCAGCAGCGTAGGACAGAGCACAGATACGCAGTATTTT.